This T cell receptor (beta chain) originates from a study of blood T cell repertoires in COVID-19. Per the original methods: Scientists estimated how many nucleated cells there were by amplifying reference gene primers. Clones were sequenced by immunoSEQ multiplex PCR, and TCRdb holds only the in-frame ones, with some missing. The V and J calls and clone size are taken from that table; D and trimming were inferred from the DNA. The table includes 200,000 to 250,000 clones, around 81% detected once. The specimen was peripheral blood. This sequence was found in a human donor in a cohort sampled during active COVID-19.

CDR3 coding DNA: TGCGCCAGCACCCGCGATTTAAGTCTGGCTGAAGCTTTCTTT. Encoded protein: CASTRDLSLAEAFF. J is TRBJ1-1 and V is TRBV10-2; D unclear. Trimming cost V 7 bases and J 6 bases, with 18 bases left between them. CDR1 is WSHSY, CDR2 SAAADI, per germline. This CDR3 spans 14 amino acids.